The rows below give T cell receptor beta chains drawn from one sample of a study of T-cell memory formation after mild COVID-19. TCRdb recomputed calls from the 5' RACE reads with MiXCR, one row per CDR3 protein. The sample holds about 16,000 distinct CDR3 sequences, over 20% seen once. Sequencing was carried out using PBMCs or a T cell subset sorted from them (not recorded which). The origin of the receptors is a man between 18 and 35 years old who had mild COVID-19 (a few samples of this study predate the infection). Cell type and time point are not known. Each CDR3 is given with its conserved first and last residue. A D gene is named only where the DNA matches it firmly. Expanded clones get a size class; other rows say once, few or many, or leave the size out.

abundance: -
j_gene: TRBJ2-7
d_gene: TRBD2
len: 15
v_gene: TRBV6-2/TRBV6-3
CDR3aa: CASIDQKAGPGEQYF
CDR3nt: TGTGCCAGCATTGACCAGAAAGCGGGGCCGGGGGAGCAGTACTTC

abundance: many
j_gene: TRBJ1-2
d_gene: TRBD1
len: 13
v_gene: TRBV7-9
CDR3aa: CASLDRFHRGYTF
CDR3nt: TGTGCCTCTCTGGACAGGTTCCACCGTGGCTACACCTTC

abundance: many
j_gene: TRBJ1-6
d_gene: TRBD1
len: 16
v_gene: TRBV4-1
CDR3aa: CASSSSGTGYNSPLHF
CDR3nt: TGCGCCAGCAGCTCGTCCGGGACAGGGTACAATTCACCCCTCCACTTT

abundance: -
j_gene: TRBJ2-7
d_gene: TRBD1
len: 15
v_gene: TRBV20-1
CDR3aa: CSARPTGTGSYEQYF
CDR3nt: TGCAGTGCTAGGCCGACCGGGACAGGGTCCTACGAGCAGTACTTC

abundance: few
j_gene: TRBJ2-5
d_gene: TRBD2
len: 15
v_gene: TRBV20-1
CDR3aa: CSATGLAGEGETQYF
CDR3nt: TGCAGTGCCACTGGACTAGCGGGGGAGGGAGAGACCCAGTACTTC

abundance: many
j_gene: TRBJ1-2
d_gene: -
len: 16
v_gene: TRBV7-7
CDR3aa: CASSSLSFGGNFGYTF
CDR3nt: TGTGCCAGCAGCTCCCTTAGTTTCGGGGGGAATTTTGGCTACACCTTC

abundance: many
j_gene: TRBJ2-3
d_gene: -
len: 14
v_gene: TRBV29-1
CDR3aa: CSVPRQAYTDTQYF
CDR3nt: TGCAGCGTTCCAAGACAGGCCTACACAGATACGCAGTATTTT

abundance: many
j_gene: TRBJ2-5
d_gene: TRBD2
len: 15
v_gene: TRBV29-1
CDR3aa: CSVEGASGLQETQYF
CDR3nt: TGCAGCGTTGAAGGGGCTAGCGGGCTACAAGAGACCCAGTACTTC

abundance: many
j_gene: TRBJ1-2
d_gene: -
len: 14
v_gene: TRBV9
CDR3aa: CASSALGGQYGYTF
CDR3nt: TGTGCCAGCAGCGCTCTGGGGGGGCAGTATGGCTACACCTTC

abundance: -
j_gene: TRBJ1-3
d_gene: -
len: 13
v_gene: TRBV5-1
CDR3aa: CASSLERGRTIYF
CDR3nt: TGCGCCAGCAGCTTGGAAAGGGGTAGAACCATATATTTT

abundance: -
j_gene: TRBJ1-2
d_gene: TRBD1
len: 16
v_gene: TRBV6-5
CDR3aa: CASSYSGQGIGYGYTF
CDR3nt: TGTGCCAGCAGTTACTCGGGACAGGGGATTGGCTATGGCTACACCTTC

abundance: many
j_gene: TRBJ2-1
d_gene: -
len: 16
v_gene: TRBV20-1
CDR3aa: CSAGGWVRDIDNEQFF
CDR3nt: TGCAGTGCAGGGGGGTGGGTCAGGGATATAGACAATGAGCAGTTCTTC

abundance: -
j_gene: TRBJ2-3
d_gene: TRBD2
len: 16
v_gene: TRBV14
CDR3aa: CASSQLLAASTDTQYF
CDR3nt: TGTGCCAGCAGCCAACTGCTAGCGGCTAGCACAGATACGCAGTATTTT

abundance: many
j_gene: TRBJ2-5
d_gene: -
len: 16
v_gene: TRBV7-7
CDR3aa: CASSLGGPPSQETQYF
CDR3nt: TGTGCTAGCAGCTTAGGGGGGCCCCCCTCACAAGAGACCCAGTACTTC

abundance: -
j_gene: TRBJ2-2
d_gene: -
len: 17
v_gene: TRBV7-9
CDR3aa: CASSLGGGPPNTGELFF
CDR3nt: TGTGCCAGCAGCTTAGGAGGGGGGCCACCGAACACCGGGGAGCTGTTTTTT

abundance: -
j_gene: TRBJ2-2
d_gene: TRBD1
len: 15
v_gene: TRBV12-3/TRBV12-4
CDR3aa: CASSRRSDRPGELFF
CDR3nt: TGTGCCAGCAGTCGACGTTCGGACAGGCCCGGGGAGCTGTTTTTT

abundance: many
j_gene: TRBJ2-4
d_gene: -
len: 16
v_gene: TRBV6-2/TRBV6-3
CDR3aa: CASRIRAIKGEDIQYF
CDR3nt: TGTGCCAGCAGAATACGGGCAATTAAAGGGGAGGACATTCAGTACTTC

abundance: -
j_gene: TRBJ1-2
d_gene: -
len: 13
v_gene: TRBV6-5
CDR3aa: CASSYSLIDGYTF
CDR3nt: TGTGCCAGCAGTTACTCTCTTATCGATGGCTACACCTTC

abundance: few
j_gene: TRBJ1-1
d_gene: -
len: 13
v_gene: TRBV20-1
CDR3aa: CSATGRVKTEAFF
CDR3nt: TGCAGTGCTACAGGGAGGGTGAAGACTGAAGCTTTCTTT

abundance: -
j_gene: TRBJ2-7
d_gene: -
len: 16
v_gene: TRBV20-1
CDR3aa: CSARGGGVSPSYEQYF
CDR3nt: TGCAGTGCTAGAGGGGGTGGGGTCTCTCCCTCCTACGAGCAGTACTTC

abundance: many
j_gene: TRBJ2-1
d_gene: -
len: 13
v_gene: TRBV27
CDR3aa: CASSLRQHNEQFF
CDR3nt: TGTGCCAGCAGCCTTCGACAGCACAATGAGCAGTTCTTC

abundance: -
j_gene: TRBJ1-2
d_gene: TRBD1
len: 15
v_gene: TRBV7-9
CDR3aa: CASRTLDRGNYGYTF
CDR3nt: TGTGCCAGCAGGACGTTGGACAGGGGGAACTATGGCTACACCTTC

abundance: many
j_gene: TRBJ2-1
d_gene: -
len: 11
v_gene: TRBV20-1
CDR3aa: CSASMPNEQFF
CDR3nt: TGCAGTGCTAGCATGCCCAATGAGCAGTTCTTC

abundance: -
j_gene: TRBJ1-2
d_gene: -
len: 13
v_gene: TRBV5-1
CDR3aa: CASSFGGRASYTF
CDR3nt: TGCGCCAGCAGTTTTGGTGGGAGGGCAAGCTACACCTTC

abundance: -
j_gene: TRBJ2-1
d_gene: -
len: 11
v_gene: TRBV15
CDR3aa: CATLLGNEQFF
CDR3nt: TGTGCCACCTTATTAGGGAATGAGCAGTTCTTC

abundance: -
j_gene: TRBJ2-1
d_gene: TRBD2
len: 15
v_gene: TRBV5-4
CDR3aa: CASSSRGGLYNEQFF
CDR3nt: TGTGCCAGCAGCTCACGCGGGGGGCTCTACAATGAGCAGTTCTTC

abundance: few
j_gene: TRBJ2-2
d_gene: TRBD2
len: 14
v_gene: TRBV9
CDR3aa: CASSSGGLTGELFF
CDR3nt: TGTGCCAGCAGCAGCGGGGGGCTTACCGGGGAGCTGTTTTTT

abundance: few
j_gene: TRBJ1-4
d_gene: -
len: 16
v_gene: TRBV7-9
CDR3aa: CASSLGNRPTNEKLFF
CDR3nt: TGTGCCAGCAGCTTAGGGAACAGGCCAACTAATGAAAAACTGTTTTTT

abundance: -
j_gene: TRBJ2-3
d_gene: -
len: 13
v_gene: TRBV12-3/TRBV12-4
CDR3aa: CASGKQGTDTQYF
CDR3nt: TGTGCCAGCGGAAAACAGGGCACAGATACGCAGTATTTT

abundance: -
j_gene: TRBJ2-3
d_gene: TRBD2
len: 17
v_gene: TRBV9
CDR3aa: CASSVGLAGGSTDTQYF
CDR3nt: TGTGCCAGCAGCGTAGGACTAGCGGGTGGGAGCACAGATACGCAGTATTTT

abundance: many
j_gene: TRBJ1-1
d_gene: -
len: 16
v_gene: TRBV28
CDR3aa: CASSLLSGEGNTEAFF
CDR3nt: TGTGCCAGCAGTTTACTCTCCGGGGAAGGGAACACTGAAGCTTTCTTT

abundance: many
j_gene: TRBJ2-3
d_gene: TRBD2
len: 12
v_gene: TRBV20-1
CDR3aa: CSASGGTDTQYF
CDR3nt: TGCAGTGCTAGCGGGGGGACAGATACGCAGTATTTT

abundance: -
j_gene: TRBJ2-1
d_gene: -
len: 14
v_gene: TRBV2
CDR3aa: CASRGLATGGEQFF
CDR3nt: TGTGCCAGCAGAGGACTCGCGACCGGCGGTGAGCAGTTCTTC

abundance: medium-sized
j_gene: TRBJ2-1
d_gene: TRBD2
len: 15
v_gene: TRBV7-2
CDR3aa: CASSLGLAGGNEQFF
CDR3nt: TGTGCCAGCAGCTTAGGACTAGCGGGGGGCAATGAGCAGTTCTTC

abundance: few
j_gene: TRBJ2-3
d_gene: TRBD1
len: 15
v_gene: TRBV7-9
CDR3aa: CASSWGQGITDTQYF
CDR3nt: TGTGCCAGCAGCTGGGGACAGGGCATCACAGATACGCAGTATTTT

abundance: -
j_gene: TRBJ2-1
d_gene: -
len: 15
v_gene: TRBV12-3/TRBV12-4
CDR3aa: CASSLEEGLHNEQFF
CDR3nt: TGTGCCAGCAGTTTGGAGGAGGGCCTCCACAATGAGCAGTTCTTC

abundance: -
j_gene: TRBJ1-4
d_gene: -
len: 16
v_gene: TRBV27
CDR3aa: CASAPTGTHTNEKLFF
CDR3nt: TGTGCCAGCGCGCCCACCGGGACACACACAAATGAAAAACTGTTTTTT

abundance: -
j_gene: TRBJ2-1
d_gene: TRBD2
len: 14
v_gene: TRBV12-3/TRBV12-4
CDR3aa: CASTGLAAVDEQFF
CDR3nt: TGTGCCAGCACCGGACTAGCGGCGGTCGATGAGCAGTTCTTC

abundance: many
j_gene: TRBJ1-1
d_gene: -
len: 14
v_gene: TRBV6-1
CDR3aa: CASSPGAPGTEAFF
CDR3nt: TGTGCCAGCAGCCCCGGGGCCCCGGGCACTGAAGCTTTCTTT

abundance: many
j_gene: TRBJ2-5
d_gene: -
len: 14
v_gene: TRBV28
CDR3aa: CASSLWGALETQYF
CDR3nt: TGTGCCAGCAGTTTATGGGGGGCACTAGAGACCCAGTACTTC

abundance: -
j_gene: TRBJ1-2
d_gene: TRBD1
len: 14
v_gene: TRBV6-2/TRBV6-3
CDR3aa: CASSPQTGGFGYTF
CDR3nt: TGTGCCAGCAGTCCCCAGACAGGGGGGTTTGGCTACACCTTC

abundance: many
j_gene: TRBJ2-3
d_gene: -
len: 16
v_gene: TRBV10-3
CDR3aa: CAISASDNRGTDTQYF
CDR3nt: TGTGCCATCAGTGCCTCTGATAACAGGGGCACAGATACGCAGTATTTT

abundance: many
j_gene: TRBJ2-1
d_gene: TRBD2
len: 15
v_gene: TRBV10-2
CDR3aa: CASSGLAVLVNEQFF
CDR3nt: TGCGCCAGCAGTGGACTAGCGGTCCTAGTCAATGAGCAGTTCTTC

abundance: many
j_gene: TRBJ2-7
d_gene: -
len: 16
v_gene: TRBV6-5
CDR3aa: CASRKTPGASAHEQYF
CDR3nt: TGTGCCAGCAGGAAGACCCCGGGGGCATCCGCCCACGAGCAGTACTTC

abundance: -
j_gene: TRBJ2-2
d_gene: -
len: 15
v_gene: TRBV9
CDR3aa: CASSGVSGNTGELFF
CDR3nt: TGTGCCAGCAGCGGGGTTAGCGGGAACACCGGGGAGCTGTTTTTT

abundance: many
j_gene: TRBJ2-1
d_gene: TRBD2
len: 17
v_gene: TRBV4-2
CDR3aa: CASSQNLPSGGYNEQFF
CDR3nt: TGTGCCAGCAGCCAAAACTTACCTAGCGGGGGATACAATGAGCAGTTCTTC

abundance: many
j_gene: TRBJ2-1
d_gene: TRBD2
len: 20
v_gene: TRBV3-1
CDR3aa: CASSHSWAVRASGAYNEQFF
CDR3nt: TGTGCCAGCAGCCATAGCTGGGCGGTCCGGGCTAGCGGGGCGTACAATGAGCAGTTCTTC

abundance: many
j_gene: TRBJ2-7
d_gene: TRBD1
len: 15
v_gene: TRBV6-6
CDR3aa: CASRDRGQGAYEQYF
CDR3nt: TGTGCCAGCAGGGATCGGGGACAGGGCGCCTACGAGCAGTACTTC

abundance: once
j_gene: TRBJ2-7
d_gene: -
len: 13
v_gene: TRBV6-2/TRBV6-3
CDR3aa: CASSSQVGYEQYF
CDR3nt: TGTGCCAGCAGCTCCCAGGTTGGCTACGAGCAGTACTTC

abundance: -
j_gene: TRBJ2-7
d_gene: -
len: 14
v_gene: TRBV12-3/TRBV12-4
CDR3aa: CASSLQQALGEQYF
CDR3nt: TGTGCCAGCAGTTTACAGCAGGCCCTCGGCGAGCAGTACTTC

abundance: -
j_gene: TRBJ2-7
d_gene: -
len: 14
v_gene: TRBV14
CDR3aa: CASSQGMGVYEQYF
CDR3nt: TGTGCCAGCAGCCAGGGTATGGGGGTCTACGAGCAGTACTTC

abundance: few
j_gene: TRBJ2-3
d_gene: TRBD2
len: 16
v_gene: TRBV29-1
CDR3aa: CSVGRRGGQNTDTQYF
CDR3nt: TGCAGCGTTGGGAGGCGGGGGGGCCAGAACACAGATACGCAGTATTTT

abundance: few
j_gene: TRBJ2-7
d_gene: -
len: 12
v_gene: TRBV27
CDR3aa: CASSPRGRGATF
CDR3nt: TGTGCCAGCAGTCCCCGAGGGAGGGGGGCTACCTTC